This TCR beta chain comes out of a study of B cell selection in AIRE deficiency. The study, taken as a whole, reports: Only about 10% of over 3,000 shared Treg sequences were patient-specific; 31.6% healthy-specific. Around 30% of healthy-shared Treg sequences were found among patient Tconv cells. Only TCRbeta was sequenced; approximately 40% of shared healthy Treg sequences appeared in Tconv.

Sorting defined conventional CD4 T cells as CD4+CD127+. Measured with immunoSEQ multiplex PCR; TCRdb has only the in-frame clones, and not every one. The sample contains fewer than 30,000 clones, 95% to 97% of which appear only once. Concerning this clone: Its antigen is still unknown.

This CDR3 is built from 15 residues. Germline loops: CDR1 MDHEN, CDR2 SYDVKM. Trimming took off 3 bases at V and 5 bases at J, with 14 bases between the two ends. The chain links TRBV28 to TRBJ1-5, with D possibly TRBD1 on 5 matching bases. The TCR was taken from a human donor with AIRE deficiency. Sample: conventional CD4+ T cells sorted from PBMCs. CDR3 sequence (DNA): TGTGCCAGCAGTTTCCCGGGGGGATTCGATCAGCCCCAGCATTTT. Amino acid sequence: CASSFPGGFDQPQHF.